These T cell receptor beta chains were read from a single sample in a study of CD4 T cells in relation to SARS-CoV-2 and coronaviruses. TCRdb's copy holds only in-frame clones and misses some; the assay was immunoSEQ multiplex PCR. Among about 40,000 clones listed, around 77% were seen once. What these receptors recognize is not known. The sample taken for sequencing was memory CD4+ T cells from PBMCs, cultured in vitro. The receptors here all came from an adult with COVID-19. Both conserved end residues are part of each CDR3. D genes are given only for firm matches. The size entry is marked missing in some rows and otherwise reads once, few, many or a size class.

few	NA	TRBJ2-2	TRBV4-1	CASSFWGTNTGELFF	TGCGCCAGCAGCTTCTGGGGTACGAACACCGGGGAGCTGTTTTTT
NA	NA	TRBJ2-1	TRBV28	CASSQTRGSYNEQFF	TGTGCCAGCAGTCAGACGCGGGGTTCCTACAATGAGCAGTTCTTC
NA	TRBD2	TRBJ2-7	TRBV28	CASSLFLAVDVWVNYEQYF	TGTGCCAGCAGTTTATTTCTAGCGGTAGACGTTTGGGTCAACTACGAGCAGTACTTC
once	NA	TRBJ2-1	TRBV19	CASGRGVEYNEQFF	TGTGCCAGTGGACGTGGGGTGGAATACAATGAGCAGTTCTTC
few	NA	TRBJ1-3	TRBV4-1	CASRDDRDVDGHTIYF	TGCGCCAGCAGAGACGACCGGGACGTAGACGGACACACCATATATTTT
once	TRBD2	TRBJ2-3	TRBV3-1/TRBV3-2	CASSLFGAGATDTQYF	TGTGCCAGCAGCCTCTTTGGCGCGGGAGCTACAGATACGCAGTATTTT
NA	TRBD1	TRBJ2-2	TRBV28	CATQRGGYTGELFF	TGTGCCACCCAGAGAGGGGGCTACACCGGGGAGCTGTTTTTT
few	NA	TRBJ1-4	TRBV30	CAWRTERAKLFF	TGTGCCTGGAGAACCGAAAGGGCAAAACTGTTTTTT
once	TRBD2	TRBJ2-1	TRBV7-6	CASSLGAWGGGNEQFF	TGTGCCAGCAGCTTAGGTGCGTGGGGGGGAGGCAATGAGCAGTTCTTC
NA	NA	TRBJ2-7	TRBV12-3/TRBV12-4	CASSQGFEEQYF	TGTGCCAGCAGTCAGGGATTTGAAGAGCAGTACTTC
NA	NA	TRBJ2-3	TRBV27	CASSLRPTRTDTQYF	TGTGCCAGCAGTTTAAGACCGACCCGCACAGATACGCAGTATTTT
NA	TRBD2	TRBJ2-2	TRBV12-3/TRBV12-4	CASSREALGELFF	TGTGCCAGCAGCCGGGAGGCCCTCGGGGAGCTGTTTTTT
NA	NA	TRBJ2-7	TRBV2	CASSEASYEQYF	TGTGCCAGCAGTGAAGCGTCCTACGAGCAGTACTTC
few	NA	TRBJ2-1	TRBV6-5	CASSYDSNNEQFF	TGTGCCAGCAGTTACGACTCGAACAATGAGCAGTTCTTC
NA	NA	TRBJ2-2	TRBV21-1	CASSTSGRANTGELFF	TGTGCCAGCAGCACTAGCGGGAGGGCCAACACCGGGGAGCTGTTTTTT
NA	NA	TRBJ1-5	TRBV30	CAWSLDSNQPQHF	TGTGCCTGGAGTCTGGATAGCAATCAGCCCCAGCATTTT
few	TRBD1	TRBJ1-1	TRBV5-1	CASSSGQGNTEAFF	TGCGCCAGCAGCTCAGGACAGGGGAACACTGAAGCTTTCTTT